These 20 T cell receptor beta chains were all obtained from the same sample, sequenced in a study of a mutant IDH1 vaccine in newly diagnosed glioma. Time point defined: week 5, during vaccination. Doses consisted of 300 ug of mutant IDH1 20-mer peptide each, paired with topical imiquimod. Here immunoSEQ multiplex PCR was the method, and the copy in TCRdb shows in-frame clones only, minus some. The profile shows 60,000 or so clones, less than 85% of them singletons. Antigens for these TCRs are unknown. Sequencing was performed on PBMCs, taken from a glioma patient whose treatment included an IDH1 peptide vaccine. All receptors come from a woman aged 18-29 years with glioma. Some clones in this sample may be carry-over from other donors' samples.

This sequence joins TRBV4-1 and TRBJ2-6; D remains unclear. Trimming removed 4 bases from V and 0 bases from J, with 7 bases in between. From germline, CDR1 is MGHRA and CDR2 YSYEKL. This CDR3 comprises 15 residues. This chain's CDR3 is CASSLVPSGANVLTF. The CDR3 DNA is TGCGCCAGCAGCCTAGTACCCTCTGGGGCCAACGTCCTGACTTTC.

This clone was observed once. The chain couples TRBV5-1 to TRBJ2-7, with D unclear. The germline V gene has CDR1 SGHRS and CDR2 YFSETQ. V was clipped by 3 bases and J by 6 bases, with 10 bases between them. The CDR3 consists of 12 residues. DNA of the CDR3: TGCGCCAGCAGCTCAGACTTAGGCGAGCAGTACTTC. It yields the protein CASSSDLGEQYF.

The chain links TRBV2 to TRBJ1-5; D gene uncertain. Germline assignment: CDR1 SNHLY and CDR2 FYNNEI. The V and J ends lost 4 bases and 5 bases respectively, with 18 bases between them. The CDR3 spans 16 residues. CDR3 sequence: CASSAFILGRDQPQHF. The CDR3, as DNA: TGTGCCAGCAGTGCGTTTATTCTTGGAAGGGATCAGCCCCAGCATTTT.

J is TRBJ2-1 and V is TRBV29-1; D is undetermined. Per germline, CDR1 SQVTM and CDR2 ANQGSEA. V was clipped by 4 bases and J by 5 bases, with 12 bases between them. The CDR3 is made up of 13 amino acids. The CDR3 DNA reads TGCAGCGTTGGGCAGACTTTTAACAATGAGCAGTTCTTC. It codes for CSVGQTFNNEQFF.

In this sample, this clone turned up once. V is TRBV13 and J is TRBJ2-1, with 7 bases lining up with TRBD2. Germline V gives CDR1 PRHDT, CDR2 FYEKMQ (reference sequence). J gave up 4 bases and V 5 bases, and 2 bases lay outside the gene matches. This CDR3 is 13 amino acids long. The CDR3 sequence: CASSPAGYNEQFF. The DNA of the CDR3 is TGTGCCAGCAGCCCAGCGGGGTACAATGAGCAGTTCTTC.

The chain links TRBV9 to TRBJ1-1; 8 nucleotides align to TRBD1. The V and J ends lost 2 bases and 0 bases, in that order; junction bases with no gene match: 6. The CDR3 contains 16 residues. CDR1 and CDR2 from the germline V gene are SGDLS and YYNGEE. CDR3 residues: CASSVGRTGMNTEAFF. Written as DNA, the CDR3 is TGTGCCAGCAGCGTTGGTCGGACAGGGATGAACACTGAAGCTTTCTTT.

This chain links TRBV5-6 with TRBJ2-3; 9 positions match TRBD1. The CDR3 consists of 14 residues. Germline V gene lookup returns CDR1 SGHDT and CDR2 YYEEEE. V was clipped by 5 bases and J by 5 bases; unmatched bases: 6. The CDR3 is CASRSQGAGDTQYF. CDR3 nucleotide sequence: TGTGCCAGCAGGTCACAGGGGGCGGGAGATACGCAGTATTTT.

This clone was recorded once. The gene calls are TRBV29-1 and TRBJ1-5; D is possibly TRBD1 (6 bases). The CDR3 loop spans 11 amino acids. Trimming removed 7 bases at V and 14 bases at J, with 18 bases between. The V gene's germline CDR1 is SQVTM and CDR2 ANQGSEA. The CDR3, as DNA: TGCAGCGGTGGAGGGGGGGGCCCAGAGCATTTT. Translation gives CSGGGGGPEHF.

V and J are TRBV2 and TRBJ1-1, with D unclear. V lost 7 bases to trimming and J lost 1 base, with 10 bases between them. Germline V gene lookup returns CDR1 SNHLY and CDR2 FYNNEI. The CDR3 extends over 13 amino acids. Written as DNA, the CDR3 is TGTGCCAGCACCCGGCAGAGGAACACTGAAGCTTTCTTT. This translates into CASTRQRNTEAFF.

The chain employs TRBV19 and TRBJ2-7, with unresolved D. CDR3 length: 11 residues. Trimming cost V 3 bases and J 5 bases, with 5 bases left between them. The germline V gene has CDR1 LNHDA and CDR2 SQIVND (reference sequence). The CDR3 region has the DNA TGTGCCAGTAGTATCTCGGACGAGCAGTACTTC. Translating it yields CASSISDEQYF.

The rearrangement links TRBV30 to TRBJ2-7, with D possibly being TRBD2 (5 bases). Per the germline V gene, CDR1 is GTSNPN and CDR2 is SVGIG (reference sequence). Trimming removed 6 bases from V and 3 bases from J, with 15 bases in between. The CDR3 extends over 13 amino acids. CDR3 sequence: CACPGVSGYEQYF. DNA of the CDR3: TGTGCCTGCCCCGGGGTAAGCGGCTACGAGCAGTACTTC.

This clone came up a few times. The rearrangement links TRBV6-4 to TRBJ2-2, with a possible D match to TRBD2 (6 bases). The CDR3 extends over 15 amino acids. Germline-derived CDR1 and CDR2 are MRHNA and SNTAGT. The V end was cut by 3 bases, the J end by 5 bases, with 13 bases between. The CDR3 is CASSEEAGRTGELFF. CDR3 sequence (DNA): TGTGCCAGCAGTGAAGAGGCGGGAAGAACCGGGGAGCTGTTTTTT.

A remark on this clone: A read error may produce the germline difference seen at one junction end. The chain couples TRBV15 to TRBJ2-7; 11 bases map to TRBD2. Germline V gene data show CDR1 as LNHNV and CDR2 as YYDKDF (reference sequence). The CDR3 has 15 residues. The CDR3 loop is CATSTSGSFTYEQYF. As DNA, the CDR3 is TGTGCCACGAGCACTAGCGGGAGTTTCACCTACGAGCAGTACTTC.

The CDR3 protein is CASSPGTGETQYF. The CDR3 coding sequence is TGTGCCAGCAGTCCCGGGACAGGGGAGACCCAGTACTTC. The gene calls are TRBV27 and TRBJ2-5; 9 bases line up with TRBD1. Per the germline V gene, CDR1 is MNHEY and CDR2 is SMNVEV (reference sequence). This CDR3 spans 13 amino acids. After removal of 5 bases from V and 5 bases from J, the junction contained 3 bases not matched to a gene.

J is TRBJ2-2 and V is TRBV2; D not resolved. Per germline, CDR1 SNHLY and CDR2 FYNNEI. Trimming took off 4 bases at V and 3 bases at J, with 3 bases between the two ends. This CDR3 spans 12 amino acids. This CDR3 is CASSGDTGELFF. For the CDR3, the DNA is TGTGCCAGCAGTGGGGACACCGGGGAGCTGTTTTTT.

The CDR3 DNA sequence: TGTGCCAGCAGCTGGACTAGCGGGAGCTCCTACAATGAGCAGTTCTTC. Residues: CASSWTSGSSYNEQFF. The V call is TRBV13, the J call TRBJ2-1, with 13 bases lining up with TRBD2. Trimming removed 4 bases from V and 0 bases from J; junction bases left unmatched: 0. Germline V gene data show CDR1 as PRHDT and CDR2 as FYEKMQ (reference sequence). There are 16 residues in the CDR3.

The J gene is TRBJ1-3, the V gene TRBV25-1, with a tentative D call TRBD1 (5 bases). The ends were cut back, 4 bases at V and 3 bases at J, with 10 bases in the middle. There are 14 residues in the CDR3. Germline assignment: CDR1 MGHDK and CDR2 SYGVNS. The CDR3 nucleotides read TGTGCCAGCAGTGCCCGGGGGTTTGGAAACACCATATATTTT. It codes for CASSARGFGNTIYF.

V and J are TRBV4-1 and TRBJ1-1; 10 bases align to TRBD1. V dropped 2 bases and J dropped 6; count of bases not matched to a gene: 6. Germline CDR1 MGHRA, CDR2 YSYEKL. This CDR3 comprises 15 residues. CDR3 in amino acids: CASSQPGQGRSEAFF. Written as DNA, the CDR3 is TGCGCCAGCAGCCAACCGGGACAGGGGAGGTCTGAAGCTTTCTTT.

The chain recombines TRBV9 with TRBJ2-7, with 8 bases fitting TRBD2. V trimming: 4 bases; J trimming: 6 bases; junction bases outside the gene matches: 12. The germline V gene has CDR1 SGDLS and CDR2 YYNGEE. The CDR3 spans 15 residues. As DNA, the CDR3 is TGTGCCAGCAGCTCTTCCGGACTAGCCCAGGGCGAGCAGTACTTC. It specifies CASSSSGLAQGEQYF.

With regard to this clone: It may be a read error: a sequence one base away is much more abundant. The chain combines TRBV6-5 with TRBJ1-1; D unresolved. The CDR3 length is 11 residues. V was clipped by 6 bases and J by 1 base, with 3 bases between them. Germline V gives CDR1 MNHEY, CDR2 SVGAGI. CDR3 sequence (DNA): TGTGCCAGCAGGGAGAACACTGAAGCTTTCTTT. As protein: CASRENTEAFF.